The rows below give T cell receptor beta chains drawn from one sample of a study of CD8+ T cells in alopecia areata. Here immunoSEQ multiplex PCR was the method, and the copy in TCRdb shows in-frame clones only, minus some. Of roughly 150,000 clones in the sample, about 51% were seen once. The sequencing here drew on CD8+ T cells sorted from blood, taken at week 0. Source of these receptors: a human donor with alopecia areata. The CDR3 runs from the conserved cysteine through the conserved F or W.

v_call cdr3_aa
TRBV4-3 CASSQAGAETQYF
TRBV7-9 CASSSDSRQTYGYTF
TRBV7-3 CASSLGGDGYTF
TRBV27 CASSLNRPGTDTQYF
TRBV30 CALQFGQARVSGGYTF
TRBV29-1 CSVATSSTEAFF
TRBV25-1 CASGEPRTGGNYGYTF
TRBV7-2 CATGLNYGYTF
TRBV23-1 CASTPHWLATDSNQPQHF
TRBV29-1 CSVKTFPLNEQYF
TRBV30 CAWSVGTGHYEQYF
TRBV7-6 CASSSDRRPYEQYF
TRBV19 CASASGTSNYNEQFF
TRBV29-1 CSVDNMGGPEQYF
TRBV4-3 CASPPHLAGGYNEQFF
TRBV29-1 CSVEMSGATYEQYF
TRBV29-1 CSVEVLAGREQFF
TRBV25-1 CASSETRVTEAFF
TRBV2 CASSTVRNGRTFDGYTF
TRBV4-3 CASSQDRSGGIEAFF
TRBV30 CAWSSGQGPYEQYF
TRBV27 CASSFSRLGDNEQFF